Listed below are T cell receptor beta chains from one sample, sequenced in a study of post-analysis software for immune sequencing data. TCRdb ran MiXCR on the PCR reads and lists one entry per CDR3 protein. Among 750,000 to 950,000 distinct CDR3 sequences listed, under 70% were seen once. Sequencing input: blood. These receptors all stem from a girl between 10 and 17 years old with multiple sclerosis. CDR3s include the opening cysteine and the closing phenylalanine or tryptophan. D genes are given only for firm matches. Some rows have no size entry. The others give once, few or many, or a class for an expanded clone.

>TRBD2|-|TRBV20-1|TRBJ2-7
CSASPTSGRLGTYEQYF
TGCAGTGCTAGCCCGACTAGCGGGAGGCTGGGTACCTACGAGCAGTACTTC
>TRBD1|-|TRBV29-1|TRBJ1-2
CSVEDWDRGLGYTF
TGCAGCGTTGAGGACTGGGACAGGGGGTTAGGCTACACCTTC
>-|-|TRBV12-5|TRBJ2-3
CASGITDTQYF
TGTGCTAGTGGCATCACAGATACGCAGTATTTT
>TRBD1|-|TRBV7-2|TRBJ2-7
CASREIPGQGPPKSSYEQYF
TGTGCCAGCAGGGAGATCCCGGGACAGGGGCCCCCCAAGAGCTCCTACGAGCAGTACTTC
>TRBD1|few|TRBV4-2|TRBJ2-5
CASSQTDREEETQYF
TGTGCCAGCAGCCAAACCGACAGGGAAGAAGAGACCCAGTACTTC
>-|-|TRBV12-3/TRBV12-4|TRBJ2-7
CASRATHYEQYF
TGTGCCAGCAGGGCCACCCACTACGAGCAGTACTTC
>-|-|TRBV4-1|TRBJ1-1
CASSQLGLNTEAFF
TGCGCCAGCAGCCAACTGGGCCTGAACACTGAAGCTTTCTTT
>-|-|TRBV3-1|TRBJ2-3
CASSQASRGPLTTDTQYF
TGTGCCAGCAGCCAAGCCTCAAGAGGGCCGCTTACCACAGATACGCAGTATTTT
>-|-|TRBV20-1|TRBJ2-7
CSAREGQSWGGEQYF
TGCAGTGCTAGAGAGGGACAGTCGTGGGGGGGTGAGCAGTACTTC
>-|-|TRBV3-1|TRBJ2-5
CASSQTDSQETQYF
TGTGCCAGCAGCCAAACGGACAGCCAAGAGACCCAGTACTTC
>TRBD1|-|TRBV18|TRBJ2-7
CASSPQGVLGYEQYF
TGTGCCAGCTCACCCCAGGGGGTTTTGGGATACGAGCAGTACTTC
>TRBD2|-|TRBV5-1|TRBJ2-1
CASSLKTSGSYNEQFF
TGCGCCAGCAGCTTGAAAACTAGCGGGAGTTACAATGAGCAGTTCTTC
>TRBD2|-|TRBV7-2|TRBJ2-3
CASSQGVLAGGGDTQYF
TGTGCCAGCAGCCAGGGGGTACTAGCGGGAGGGGGAGATACGCAGTATTTT
>-|-|TRBV7-9|TRBJ2-7
CASSLSGPYVEQYF
TGTGCCAGCAGCTTAAGTGGCCCCTACGTGGAGCAGTACTTC
>TRBD2|-|TRBV29-1|TRBJ2-7
CSVEEPFSGRASEQYF
TGCAGCGTTGAAGAACCTTTTAGCGGGAGGGCCAGCGAGCAGTACTTC
>TRBD2|few|TRBV6-4|TRBJ2-3
CASSEFAGGPDTQYF
TGTGCCAGCAGTGAATTTGCGGGGGGCCCAGATACGCAGTATTTT
>-|-|TRBV3-1|TRBJ2-3
CASSPRGGSTDTQYF
TGTGCCAGCAGCCCGCGGGGAGGAAGCACAGATACGCAGTATTTT
>TRBD1|-|TRBV10-3|TRBJ2-5
CAISEGTGGQETQYF
TGTGCCATCAGTGAGGGGACAGGGGGCCAAGAGACCCAGTACTTC
>-|few|TRBV5-1|TRBJ1-2
CASSLAGIPAMGYGYTF
TGCGCCAGCAGCTTGGCCGGGATCCCGGCGATGGGCTATGGCTACACCTTT
>TRBD2|-|TRBV20-1|TRBJ2-3
CSASRVTSGEALSTDTQYF
TGCAGTGCTAGTCGGGTCACTAGCGGGGAGGCCCTGAGCACAGATACGCAGTATTTT
>-|-|TRBV3-1|TRBJ2-5
CASSQDRGTPRTQQYF
TGTGCCAGCAGCCAAGATCGGGGGACCCCTCGAACTCAGCAGTACTTC
>TRBD2|-|TRBV7-9|TRBJ2-5
CASTFSGRQETQYF
TGTGCCAGCACGTTTAGCGGGAGGCAAGAGACCCAGTACTTC
>-|-|TRBV29-1|TRBJ1-2
CSVVTENYGYTF
TGCAGCGTAGTGACAGAGAACTATGGCTACACCTTC
>TRBD2|-|TRBV5-1|TRBJ2-1
CASSSTSGGNNEQFF
TGCGCCAGCAGCTCGACTAGCGGGGGAAACAATGAGCAGTTCTTC
>-|-|TRBV20-1|TRBJ1-6
CSASAGSPLHF
TGCAGTGCGAGTGCGGGTTCACCCCTCCACTTT
>TRBD2|-|TRBV7-3|TRBJ2-1
CASSLGGRASEQFF
TGTGCCAGCAGCTTGGGCGGGAGGGCCTCGGAGCAGTTCTTC
>TRBD2|-|TRBV20-1|TRBJ2-1
CSATGTSGRNEQFF
TGCAGTGCCACCGGGACTAGCGGGAGGAATGAGCAGTTCTTC
>-|few|TRBV20-1|TRBJ2-4
CSARDWGREAKNIQYF
TGCAGTGCTAGAGATTGGGGGCGGGAGGCCAAAAACATTCAGTACTTC
>TRBD2|-|TRBV18|TRBJ2-7
CASSLFTGTSSYEQYF
TGTGCCAGCTCGCTATTTACCGGGACTAGCTCCTACGAGCAGTACTTC
>-|-|TRBV29-1|TRBJ2-3
CSVLARDGTDTQYF
TGCAGCGTGTTGGCCAGGGATGGCACAGATACGCAGTATTTT
>TRBD2|-|TRBV7-6|TRBJ2-1
CASSAGTSGIYEQFF
TGTGCCAGCAGTGCCGGGACTAGCGGGATCTATGAGCAGTTCTTC
>-|few|TRBV5-1|TRBJ2-1
CASSLDRDNHYNEQFF
TGCGCCAGCAGCTTGGACCGGGACAATCACTACAATGAGCAGTTCTTC
>-|-|TRBV15|TRBJ2-5
CATSRDDRGVETQYF
TGTGCCACCAGCAGGGACGACAGAGGAGTAGAGACCCAGTACTTC
>-|-|TRBV29-1|TRBJ2-1
CSSWGHPGENEQFF
TGCAGCTCCTGGGGACACCCTGGGGAGAATGAGCAGTTCTTC
>TRBD1|-|TRBV10-3|TRBJ2-6
CAISTNTGEGANVLTF
TGTGCCATCAGTACAAACACAGGGGAAGGGGCCAACGTCCTGACTTTC
>-|-|TRBV6-5|TRBJ1-1
CASSYSSRGMRDTEAFF
TGTGCCAGCAGTTACTCGAGTAGGGGTATGAGGGACACTGAAGCTTTCTTT
>TRBD1|-|TRBV18|TRBJ2-7
CASSQGALRKRYF
TGTGCCAGCTCACAGGGGGCTCTACGCAAACGGTACTTC
>TRBD2|-|TRBV29-1|TRBJ2-1
CSADHGLAGGLQFF
TGCAGCGCCGATCACGGGCTAGCGGGGGGGCTACAGTTCTTC
>TRBD1|-|TRBV5-1|TRBJ2-1
CASGGDRAEQFF
TGCGCCAGCGGGGGGGACAGGGCTGAGCAGTTCTTC
>-|-|TRBV6-5|TRBJ2-4
CASSYPESTSNNEQYF
TGTGCCAGCAGTTACCCCGAATCCACGAGCAACAATGAGCAGTACTTC
>TRBD2|-|TRBV5-1|TRBJ2-7
CASSWEGGSYEQYF
TGCGCCAGCAGCTGGGAGGGAGGCTCCTACGAGCAGTACTTC
>-|-|TRBV9|TRBJ2-7
CASSVNPNSYEQYF
TGTGCCAGCAGCGTTAACCCCAACAGCTACGAGCAGTACTTC
>TRBD1|-|TRBV12-3/TRBV12-4|TRBJ2-1
CASSFWDRLHEQFF
TGTGCCAGCAGTTTCTGGGACAGGCTCCATGAGCAGTTCTTC
>-|-|TRBV6-6|TRBJ1-6
CASNRSPLHF
TGTGCCAGCAATCGCTCACCCCTCCACTTT
>-|-|TRBV20-1|TRBJ1-4
CSTSRNEKLFF
TGCAGTACCTCCAGGAATGAAAAACTGTTTTTT
>-|-|TRBV5-1|TRBJ2-3
CASSRSGTRTTDTQYF
TGCGCCAGCAGCAGATCCGGGACGAGGACAACAGATACGCAGTATTTT
>-|once|TRBV20-1|TRBJ2-2
CSATRPRSGSNTGELFF
TGCAGTGCTACCCGTCCGCGGAGCGGTTCGAACACCGGGGAGCTGTTTTTT
>-|-|TRBV6-6|TRBJ2-5
CASSYLGAPARQETQYF
TGTGCCAGCAGTTACCTTGGGGCCCCAGCGAGGCAGGAGACCCAGTACTTC
>TRBD2|-|TRBV25-1|TRBJ2-5
CASSEYLLAGSQETQYF
TGTGCCAGCAGTGAATATCTCCTAGCGGGGAGCCAAGAGACCCAGTACTTC
>-|few|TRBV5-6|TRBJ2-3
CASSRSQRADTQYF
TGTGCCAGCAGCCGTTCCCAGCGGGCAGATACGCAGTATTTT
>-|-|TRBV11-2|TRBJ2-7
CASSTSRGYEQYF
TGTGCCAGCAGCACTTCTAGGGGCTACGAGCAGTACTTC
>-|-|TRBV11-2|TRBJ2-5
CASSLDLGHNQETQYF
TGTGCCAGCAGCTTAGATCTCGGTCATAACCAAGAGACCCAGTACTTC
>-|-|TRBV11-2|TRBJ2-5
CASSLVTTGGQQTQYF
TGTGCCAGCAGCTTAGTGACGACGGGGGGCCAACAGACCCAGTACTTC
>TRBD2|-|TRBV7-9|TRBJ2-7
CASSLVYGLAGGFTYEQYF
TGTGCCAGCAGCTTAGTGTACGGACTAGCGGGAGGCTTCACCTACGAGCAGTACTTC
>TRBD2|-|TRBV10-3|TRBJ2-3
CAISESGGAIDTQYF
TGTGCCATCAGTGAAAGCGGGGGGGCTATAGATACGCAGTATTTT